This passage covers 23 T cell receptor beta chains from one sample sequenced in a study of regulatory T cells in long-lasting Graves disease. Libraries of TCR beta came from iRepertoire HTBI primers plus Arm-PCR of CDR3 regions. TCRdb used MiXCR to reprocess the multiplex PCR reads, holding one entry per CDR3 protein. Of hundreds of thousands of distinct CDR3 sequences in the sample, 15% to 20% were seen once. The sample's time point: newly diagnosed GD, antithyroid drugs for less than 3 months. Preparation of the TCR library used RNA extracted from PBMCs. The same sample was also used in a study of T cells in Graves' hyperthyroidism and ophthalmopathy.

The sequencing used peripheral blood mononuclear cells (PBMCs), collected at new diagnosis, from a patient treated with antithyroid drugs. The receptors derive from a man in his late teens or twenties with Graves disease.

This clonotype was observed many times. The gene calls are TRBV28 and TRBJ1-1; TRBD1 agrees at 7 bases. V shed 6 bases, J shed 1 base, and the junction held 11 bases outside the gene matches. The CDR3 sequence is 16 residues long. The germline V gene has CDR1 MDHEN and CDR2 SYDVKM. The CDR3 loop reads CASSLEQGGTNTEAFF. CDR3 nucleotides: TGTGCCAGCAGCTTAGAGCAGGGGGGGACGAACACTGAAGCTTTCTTT.

This clonotype was counted many times. The rearrangement uses TRBV5-1 and TRBJ2-3, with TRBD1 identical over 7 bases. V shed 3 bases, J shed 0 bases, and the junction held 13 bases outside the gene matches. The CDR3 length is 18 residues. Germline-derived CDR1 and CDR2 are SGHRS and YFSETQ. DNA of the CDR3: TGCGCCAGCAGCTCCCCGCCCGGGACAGCGGCTAGCACAGATACGCAGTATTTT. Translation: CASSSPPGTAASTDTQYF.

The table lists this clonotype with many counts. The V call is TRBV7-9, the J call TRBJ2-7; 7 bases match TRBD2. CDR3 length: 16 residues. Trimming took 5 bases from V and 3 from J; bases not matched to a gene: 13. Germline V gene data show CDR1 as SEHNR and CDR2 as FQNEAQ (reference sequence). The CDR3 coding sequence is TGTGCCAGCAGCAACCTTGGCCTAGCGGCTATCTACGAGCAGTACTTC. Translating it yields CASSNLGLAAIYEQYF. The full variable domain, with the rest looked up from reference TRBV7-9 and TRBJ2-7, is DTGVSQNPRHKITKRGQNVTFRCDPISEHNRLYWYRQTLGQGPEFLTYFQNEAQLEKSRLLSDRFSAERPKGSFSTLEIQRTEQGDSAMYLCASSNLGLAAIYEQYFGPGTRLTVT.

A word on this clonotype: The junction does not match germline at one end; this may be a read error. The chain joins TRBV3-1 to TRBJ2-3; D gene uncertain. Germline CDR1 and CDR2: LGHDT and YNNKEL (reference sequence). The CDR3 has 13 amino acids. DNA of the CDR3: TGTGCCGGCAGCCAAAGAACTCCAGATACGCAGTATTTT. Translation gives CAGSQRTPDTQYF.

The rearrangement links TRBV29-1 to TRBJ1-2; TRBD1 matches at 9 bases. CDR1 is SQVTM and CDR2 is ANQGSEA in the germline V gene. CDR3 length: 13 residues. The V segment lost 7 bases and the J segment 3 bases; nucleotides outside the gene matches: 6. The CDR3 nucleotides read TGCAGCGCCGGACAGGGGAAGGACTATGGCTACACCTTC. Amino acids: CSAGQGKDYGYTF.

Ten or more counts support this clonotype. V and J are TRBV10-3 and TRBJ2-5; D remains unclear. V was pared by 3 bases and J by 6 bases, with 11 bases between. This CDR3 is built from 13 residues. Germline V CDR1 and CDR2: ENHRY, SYGVKD. In nucleotides, the CDR3 is TGTGCCATCAGTGAAGGCGGCGGAAAGACCCAGTACTTC. This sequence encodes CAISEGGGKTQYF.

The J gene is TRBJ2-1, the V gene TRBV30; TRBD1 matches at 9 bases. Trimming took 4 bases from V and 10 from J; bases not matched to a gene: 11. This CDR3 contains 14 residues. Germline V gives CDR1 GTSNPN, CDR2 SVGIG (reference sequence). The CDR3: CAWTSDRGSGEQFF. CDR3 nucleotide sequence: TGTGCCTGGACCTCGGACAGGGGATCAGGGGAGCAGTTCTTC.

The genes are TRBV25-1 and TRBJ1-6, with a weak D call TRBD1 (5 bases). The V end was cut by 5 bases, the J end by 6 bases, with 17 bases between. The CDR3 length is 16 residues. From germline, CDR1 is MGHDK and CDR2 SYGVNS. This CDR3 reads CASSPMGPTPNSPLHF. CDR3 DNA: TGTGCCAGCAGTCCCATGGGACCGACTCCTAATTCACCCCTCCACTTT.

This clonotype was counted many times. J is TRBJ1-5 and V is TRBV28; maybe TRBD1 (5 bases). This CDR3 spans 14 amino acids. Germline CDR1 is MDHEN and CDR2 is SYDVKM. Trimming left V 6 bases short and J 3 bases short, with 12 bases between. The CDR3 protein is CASSLGRVNQPQHF. CDR3 DNA sequence: TGTGCCAGCAGCCTCGGCAGGGTCAATCAGCCCCAGCATTTT.

V gene TRBV20-1 combines with J gene TRBJ2-1; 11 bases fit TRBD2. CDR3 length equals 16 residues. J lost 6 bases, V lost 4 bases, and 11 bases had no gene match. Per the germline V gene, CDR1 is DFQATT and CDR2 is SNEGSKA (reference sequence). The CDR3 loop is CSAIVFGLAGLNEQFF. CDR3 bases: TGCAGTGCTATTGTTTTTGGACTAGCGGGTCTCAATGAGCAGTTCTTC.

This clonotype came up many times. The J gene is TRBJ2-3, the V gene TRBV7-8, with 13 bases lining up with TRBD2. From germline, CDR1 is SGHVS and CDR2 FQNEAQ. After removal of 5 bases from V and 6 bases from J, the junction contained 20 bases not matched to a gene. The CDR3 spans 20 residues. CDR3 DNA sequence: TGTGCCAGCAGCACCCCTGGACTAGCGGGAGTTCGACTATTCTTCGATACGCAGTATTTT. It translates to CASSTPGLAGVRLFFDTQYF.

In its sample, this clonotype was seen many times. The chain uses TRBV28 and TRBJ2-5, with 13 positions matching TRBD2. Germline V gene sequence: CDR1 MDHEN, CDR2 SYDVKM. The CDR3 loop spans 15 amino acids. V shed 2 bases, J shed 4 bases, and the junction held 1 base outside the gene matches. The CDR3 bases are TGTGCCAGCAGTTTAAGGACTAGCGGGAGAGAGACCCAGTACTTC. Its translation: CASSLRTSGRETQYF.

This clonotype was observed at least ten times. The V gene is TRBV13, the J gene TRBJ1-3; a weak D match, TRBD1 (6 bases). From germline, CDR1 is PRHDT and CDR2 FYEKMQ (reference sequence). Trimming shortened V by 6 bases and J by 0 bases, and 12 bases separated the two germline ends. The CDR3 totals 15 residues. CDR3 coding DNA: TGTGCCAGCAGTTCTACAGGGAGCTCTGGAAACACCATATATTTT. It translates to CASSSTGSSGNTIYF.

This clonotype was observed at least ten times. The chain joins TRBV3-1 to TRBJ2-3; 11 bases map to TRBD2. The CDR3 is 19 residues long. The J segment lost 3 bases and the V segment lost 0 bases, leaving 11 bases of the junction unmatched. CDR1 and CDR2 from the germline V gene are LGHDT and YNNKEL (reference sequence). CDR3 sequence reads: CASSQEGLLAGGITDTQYF. DNA for the CDR3: TGTGCCAGCAGCCAAGAAGGACTTCTAGCGGGAGGAATTACAGATACGCAGTATTTT.

At least ten counts were recorded for this clonotype. This sequence joins TRBV6-1 and TRBJ2-7; D is possibly TRBD1 (6 bases). Per the germline V gene, CDR1 is MNHNS and CDR2 is SASEGT. Trimming cost V 3 bases and J 4 bases, with 13 bases left between them. The CDR3 length is 14 residues. DNA for the CDR3: TGTGCCAGCAGTGATTTAGACAGGCGGTACGAGCAGTACTTC. Translation: CASSDLDRRYEQYF.

The chain uses TRBV5-1 and TRBJ2-7, with 8 nucleotides matching TRBD2. Germline CDR1 is SGHRS and CDR2 is YFSETQ. This CDR3 region has 14 residues. After removal of 3 bases from V and 7 bases from J, the junction contained 9 bases not matched to a gene. The CDR3 is CASSSTGGVREQYF. CDR3 sequence (DNA): TGCGCCAGCAGCTCCACCGGGGGGGTACGTGAGCAGTACTTC.

The V call is TRBV5-1, the J call TRBJ1-1; maybe TRBD1 (5 bases). Trimming took off 0 bases at V and 6 bases at J, with 18 bases between the two ends. The CDR3 loop spans 16 amino acids. Germline V gene lookup returns CDR1 SGHRS and CDR2 YFSETQ. The CDR3: CASSLGQPDRGAEAFF. The CDR3 bases are TGCGCCAGCAGCTTGGGACAGCCCGATAGAGGGGCTGAAGCTTTCTTT.

Only a few counts were recorded for this clonotype. The chain combines TRBV19 with TRBJ1-2; 9 bases fit TRBD1. The CDR3 is 15 amino acids. V trimming: 7 bases; J trimming: 6 bases; junction bases outside the gene matches: 12. Germline V CDR1 and CDR2: LNHDA, SQIVND (reference sequence). As DNA, the CDR3 is TGTGCCAGTACGGACAGGGGTACAAGGGGTCATGGCTACACCTTC. This codes for CASTDRGTRGHGYTF.

This clonotype has at least ten counts. The genes are TRBV20-1 and TRBJ1-1; perhaps TRBD1 as D (6 bases). Germline CDR1 is DFQATT and CDR2 is SNEGSKA (reference sequence). This CDR3 comprises 14 residues. V gave up 6 bases and J gave up 1 base, with 15 bases separating them. CDR3 in amino acids: CSAGRGGANTEAFF. In nucleotides, the CDR3 is TGCAGTGCCGGACGAGGGGGAGCGAACACTGAAGCTTTCTTT.

This chain joins TRBV28 and TRBJ2-3; D possibly uses TRBD1 or TRBD2 (7 bases each). The length of the CDR3 is 19 residues. CDR1 is MDHEN, CDR2 SYDVKM, per germline. Trimming cost V 6 bases and J 3 bases, with 28 bases left between them. CDR3 in amino acids: CASRHDRVHSGSSTDTQYF. The CDR3 DNA sequence: TGTGCCAGCAGACACGACAGGGTTCATAGCGGGTCTTCGACAGATACGCAGTATTTT.

This chain uses TRBV7-9 with TRBJ2-7; D gene unclear. The ends were cut back, 0 bases at V and 5 bases at J, with 11 bases in the middle. Germline CDR1 reads SEHNR; CDR2 reads FQNEAQ (reference sequence). There are 14 residues in the CDR3. CDR3 in amino acids: CASSLASRMNEQYF. Here the CDR3 DNA reads TGTGCCAGCAGCTTAGCGTCAAGGATGAACGAGCAGTACTTC.

There are many counts of this clonotype. This rearrangement joins TRBV5-1 to TRBJ1-3; D may be TRBD1 (5 bases). The CDR3 is 15 amino acids. In germline, CDR1 is SGHRS, CDR2 YFSETQ. Trimming cost V 4 bases and J 3 bases, with 14 bases left between them. The CDR3 here is CASSPGPLGGNTIYF. The CDR3 DNA sequence: TGCGCCAGCAGCCCGGGGCCCTTGGGTGGAAACACCATATATTTT.

This clonotype has a count of ten or more. The chain carries TRBV12-3 or TRBV12-4 and TRBJ2-3, with D possibly TRBD2 on 5 matching bases. The ends were cut back, 2 bases at V and 4 bases at J, with 7 bases in the middle. This CDR3 comprises 13 residues. DNA for the CDR3: TGTGCCAGCAGTTTACCCGGGGCAGATACGCAGTATTTT. Protein sequence: CASSLPGADTQYF.